Sequencing of this TCR beta chain was carried out in a study of blood T cell repertoires in COVID-19 (dated by TCRdb to between 2020 and 2021). Study-level background: Samples covering the acute and convalescent phases of COVID-19 were provided by collaborators in the United States, Italy and Spain. The material from the prospective study consisted of cDNA or gDNA derived from T cells, B-cell-depleted T cells, or PBMCs. Deeply sampled blood TCRbeta repertoires from subjects exposed to, actively infected with, or recovered from COVID-19 were included in the dataset. The repertoires were released in a freely available public database meant as a resource for research on the immune response to SARS-CoV-2. Samples came from the ongoing ImmuneRACE study (first 160 participants) plus 1,254 subjects from 6 global collaborators. The sample metadata nearly always contained a de-identified subject ID, COVID-19 status, age in years and sex. Where available, HLA class I and class II types were obtained from metadata supplied by the sample provider rather than from assay-based typing.

Concerning this clone itself: Its antigen remains undetermined. No much larger clone exists at a distance of one base, and base qualities are not known.

TCRbeta CDR3 regions were amplified from genomic DNA by means of the immunoSEQ Assay, a bias-controlled multiplex PCR. On the authors' methods: The number of nucleated cells in each sample was estimated from the amplification of reference gene primers within the assay. To quantify the absolute abundance of each unique TCRbeta CDR3 rearrangement, sequence reads were collapsed and filtered. Productive Simpson clonality was computed per sample as the square root of Simpson's diversity index over productive rearrangements. Here the immuneACCESS table is served through TCRdb, limited to in-frame sequences with V and J called. Missing clones are a known gap in these copies; in checked studies unresolved V genes cover under half, and the rest lacks a known reason. V, J and clone size are taken as reported in that table, and D and trimming were inferred from the DNA itself. In all, the sample holds about 210,000 clones, and around 90% of those were seen once. 10% of the sample is in the top ten clones.

According to the germline V gene, CDR1 reads SGHTA and CDR2 reads FQGNSA. V drops 2 bases and J drops 0 bases, leaving 14 bases in between. The CDR3 goes from the cysteine to the phenylalanine over 17 residues. Only CDR3 DNA remains: 51 bases, in frame from the first base. Participants in the prospective study were aged roughly 18 to 90 years, lived in about two dozen United States geographic areas, and enrolled through a virtual design. Cohort assignment in the prospective study relied on participant-reported clinical history from a screening survey and a study questionnaire. Each participant in the prospective study had whole blood, serum and a nasopharyngeal or oropharyngeal swab collected by mobile phlebotomists. Additional blood draws and questionnaires over an approximately two-month period could optionally be provided by prospective study participants. Before DNA extraction, prospective study blood samples were shipped either frozen or at room temperature.

The paper's findings and limits, for the study overall: The amount of clinical and demographic metadata varied by source and participant and was provided uncurated.

The receptor was derived from a man aged 18 to 35 with acute COVID-19. Material for sequencing was PBMCs or T cells enriched from blood (not recorded which). Rearrangement joined TRBV7-2 to TRBJ1-3; no confident D gene assignment can be made. The encoded CDR3 is CASSLSGQASSGNTIYF. The nucleotide sequence reads TGTGCCAGCAGCTTATCCGGCCAGGCAAGCTCTGGAAACACCATATATTTT.